The TCR beta chain described here comes from a study of cytomegalovirus exposure and HLA in healthy donors (dated by TCRdb to between 2016 and 2019). As for the study more broadly: An earlier analysis of fewer than 750 of the donors reported about 300 Gb of sequence data and 117 million unique TCR beta sequences obtained from roughly 170 million T cells. An early release that covered some 640 HLA-typed donors contained approximately 300 gigabases of sequencing data and 85 million to 100 million unique TCR sequences. Among the roughly 410 genotyped donors, around 79% belonged to the genetic ancestry cluster associated with self-reported Caucasian donors. The aim of the study was to test whether cataloging public T cell receptors could identify signatures of past pathogen exposure. Using immunosequencing, the study profiled T cell repertoires from 500 to 800 subjects and related those repertoires to cytomegalovirus serostatus. In addition to the first cohort of 666 subjects, a separate validation cohort of around 110 different subjects was used. The study combined high-throughput TCR immunosequencing, statistical association of individual TCRs with disease status, and machine learning to predict cytomegalovirus infection status. A later analysis re-examined previously published TCR beta repertoires from more than 600 donors and added high-resolution HLA genotyping to investigate patterns of TCR occurrence. The later analysis used no new phenotypic data to find candidate immune exposures, relying instead on TCR beta sequences and their occurrence across donors. An earlier analysis of 587 of the donors used high-throughput TCR beta sequencing to judge whether each TCR beta V gene segment behaved as functional or pseudogenic. Donor age, sex, ethnicity and CMV serostatus were collected together with the repertoire data. Genome-wide SNP genotypes for about 65% of the roughly 700 donors were used in a later genetic analysis, which treated that subset as a discovery cohort. Every discovery cohort repertoire had been produced on one sequencing platform. Both class I and class II loci were covered by HLA typing, at four-digit resolution. Typing coverage varied by locus: about 620-640 donors for A, B, C, DRB1 and DQB1; more than 500 for DQA1; around 570 for DPA1; roughly 450 for DPB1. A handful of DR-DQ haplotypes were handled as single units for association and clustering because linkage in the cohort was strong. On average, 235,054 unique TCR beta nucleotide sequences were sequenced per donor among 398 genotyped donors of the cohort, with roughly 18% of those sequences being non-productive.

Overall study outcomes, separate from this receptor: It was suggested by the authors that the approach could potentially be generalized to other disease states and immunological phenotypes. The cohort was sequenced for TCR beta chains only, and without alpha or paired-chain data the features that could be detected were limited. According to a later analysis, TCR association rates differed among HLA loci, with DRB1 alleles showing the most associated TCRs and HLA-C alleles showing the fewest. Compared with equally common non-associated chains, HLA-associated TCR beta chains in a later analysis were more clonally expanded and had lower generation probabilities. An association between a missense DCLRE1C variant and V-gene and J-gene trimming of TCR beta chains was found in a later genetic analysis and replicated in an independent cohort. Most CMV-associated TCR beta chains appeared to be HLA-restricted in a later analysis, and the HLA associations seemed to be driven largely by CMV exposure. In vitro tests confirmed that a few of the cytomegalovirus-associated TCR beta chains recognize cytomegalovirus antigens. The classifier was reported to diagnose cytomegalovirus status with high specificity and sensitivity in both the original and validation cohorts. In an earlier analysis of about 540 of the donors, most TCR beta V segments were observed in productive rearrangements about 87% or about 30% of the time, broadly matching IMGT annotations. A cluster of highly shared sequence variants was judged likely to represent a technical artifact of the sequencing pipeline. Correlated functional status among segregating V segments might be attributable to linkage disequilibrium, but an unknown experimental factor could not be ruled out. Because counts were too low, seventeen rarely observed V segments, including chromosome 9 orphons, were excluded from the earlier analysis of 587 of the donors. A later genetic analysis reported fewer N-insertions in productive TCRs among donors in an Asian-associated ancestry cluster than the roughly 700-donor mean. Across donors, most TCR sequences were observed very rarely, whereas some public TCRs were present in many individuals. Several of the top co-occurrence clusters appeared to be linked to parvovirus B19, influenza, CMV and Epstein-Barr virus, according to a later analysis. When HLA alleles, especially DR and DQ, strongly co-occurred, TCR associations were difficult to assign to individual alleles. Specific HLA alleles were associated with 15,000 to 20,000 TCR beta sequences at a false discovery rate of 0.05 in a later analysis. Because some donors lacked HLA typing at each locus, the association tests relied only on the typed subset. In the study, approximately 150 TCR beta chains were listed as associated with cytomegalovirus. The presence/absence analyses assumed that sequencing depth was roughly uniform across donors, and that assumption may not be true. A further reported finding was that TCR beta sequences accurately predicted the HLA-A and HLA-B alleles for most subjects in the first cohort. The only immune exposure information available for the cohort was CMV serostatus. The 87-base-pair reads could not distinguish some IMGT-functional V segments, including TRBV6-2 and TRBV6-3, so those segments were excluded.

From cysteine to phenylalanine, the CDR3 is 14 amino acids long. Just the 42-base CDR3 DNA is kept, in frame starting at base 1. CDR1 and CDR2 were assigned from the germline V gene as SGHRS and YFSETQ. V lost 4 bases and J lost 5 bases; the stretch between them is 16 bases long. As regards this clone: This clone's antigen is unknown. Base-call qualities are not available, and no considerably larger clone is one nucleotide away.

Library generation was performed with the immunoSEQ multiplex PCR assay. For the multiplex PCR, a mixture combining 60 forward primers for TCR Vbeta segments and 13 reverse primers for TCR Jbeta segments was used. A multiplex PCR assay on genomic DNA amplified the CDR3 region of rearranged TCR beta genes. The Illumina HiSeq System was used to sequence the amplified TCR beta libraries as 87-base-pair reads. In the authors' own workflow: A later analysis tallied about 77 million unique TCR beta chains across the 700 or so repertoires, and around 9.9 million of those chains were shared by two or more donors. To remove PCR and sequencing errors, raw reads were error-corrected and collapsed into unique sequences using a nearest-neighbor algorithm that merged closely related sequences. Alignment of CDR3 sequences to IMGT reference sequences was used to assign V, D and J gene segments. For a sequence to be retained, at least a six-nucleotide match to both a V gene segment and a J gene segment was required. Rearrangements were classified as productive when the CDR3 lacked stop codons and remained in frame with V and J, and all other rearrangements were classified as non-productive. Following IMGT convention, CDR3 was defined as the stretch from the second conserved V-encoded cysteine up to the conserved J-encoded phenylalanine. Sequences without an unambiguous match to a single V gene segment were excluded from the earlier analysis of about 640 of the donors. An earlier analysis of some 610 of the donors called V segments functional above 56.7% productive rearrangements and segregating when the between-donor standard deviation exceeded 5%. A statistical classification framework was built for diagnosing cytomegalovirus status from the catalog of TCR beta chain sequences. A later analysis assigned V and J genes by comparing TCR nucleotide sequences with IMGT/GENE-DB human TR gene sequences. Using the TCRdist pipeline, a later analysis assigned CDR3 sequences along with most-parsimonious VDJ recombination scenarios. In a later analysis, each TCR beta chain was defined by its CDR3 amino acid sequence together with its V-gene family, and reads without a unique V-gene family were excluded. A later analysis removed 500 to 650 highly shared, low-generation-probability nucleotide sequences to deal with suspected cross-contamination and a sequencing artifact. In a later analysis, a clonal expansion index for each public chain was calculated from normalized within-repertoire ranks of inferred template counts. Generation probabilities in a later analysis came from a VDJ recombination model fitted to out-of-frame rearrangements, and those results were checked against IGoR. In a later analysis, TCR-TCR, TCR-HLA and TCR-CMV co-occurrence was scored with hypergeometric tests, and a repertoire-size bias correction was applied to TCR pairs. In a later analysis, false discovery rates were estimated by permuting HLA or CMV assignments 20 times. In a later analysis, co-occurring TCRs were grouped with DBSCAN, and TCRdist sequence similarity was added when clustering was performed within HLA-allele-positive subsets. Repertoires with fewer than 30,000 or more than 120,000 public chains were left out of co-occurrence clustering, as were five repertoires with anomalous nucleotide sharing. Sourced from immuneACCESS, this table was stored by TCRdb with only in-frame sequences that have V and J called. A share of the clones is absent; for the studies checked, an unresolved V gene accounts for under half, and the remainder has no known explanation. That table is the source of V, J and clone size, and D and trimming were worked out from the DNA. The sample has about 160,000 clones on record, around 80% of them singletons. About 6.3% of the sample is in the top ten clones.

The cohort comprised fewer than 700 healthy bone marrow donors. At the time of sampling, every cohort member was nominally healthy, though immune exposures that went unrecorded were likely present. The donor was CMV seropositive and was included in the group of about 290 seropositive cohort members. Each donor provided a peripheral blood sample, and peripheral blood mononuclear cells were used for TCR beta sequencing. Genomic DNA extraction from the blood cell samples was performed with the Qiagen DNeasy Blood Extraction Kit. The rearrangement joined TRBV5-1 to TRBJ2-7, with TRBD2 as a weak D call on 7 bases. The sequence was obtained from a male donor in good health and CMV-seropositive. What was sequenced was PBMCs. The DNA is TGCGCCAGCAGCGCGGTGAGGGGGGGTGACGAGCAGTACTTC. Its translation is CASSAVRGGDEQYF.